The present entry profiles one T cell receptor beta chain with its context. Its antigen remains undetermined. Base qualities are not provided; no much larger clone lies one nucleotide away. Libraries came from the immunoSEQ multiplex PCR assay. Here the immuneACCESS table is served through TCRdb, limited to in-frame sequences with V and J called. Missing clones are a known gap in these copies; in checked studies unresolved V genes cover under half, and the rest lacks a known reason. The sample table holds roughly 140,000 clones, of which about nine tenths were seen once. The ten largest account for over 1.5% of the sample. These data belong to a study of CD4+ T cells in melanoma (dated 2022 in TCRdb). Looking at the study overall: The study investigated neoantigen-specific CD4+ T cells in human melanoma.

General study outcomes and caveats: Neoantigen-specific CD4+ T cells in melanoma were reported to show diverse differentiation states. The report described a correlation between neoantigen-specific CD4+ T cells and the function of CD8+ T cells, macrophages and B cells.

The V and J ends are trimmed by 0 bases and 6 bases, leaving 13 bases between them. The CDR3 contains 15 residues, cysteine and phenylalanine counted. CDR3 DNA only is kept here, 45 bases in frame from base 1. Per the germline V gene, SGHRS is the CDR1 and YFSETQ is the CDR2. Donors were patients with melanoma. The sequence was collected from a human donor with melanoma. This sequence uses TRBV5-1 and TRBJ2-1; TRBD2 is a possible D gene, resting on 6 matching bases. The DNA sequence is TGCGCCAGCAGCTTGGATCTACTAGCTAGCAATGAGCAGTTCTTC. Its protein product is CASSLDLLASNEQFF.